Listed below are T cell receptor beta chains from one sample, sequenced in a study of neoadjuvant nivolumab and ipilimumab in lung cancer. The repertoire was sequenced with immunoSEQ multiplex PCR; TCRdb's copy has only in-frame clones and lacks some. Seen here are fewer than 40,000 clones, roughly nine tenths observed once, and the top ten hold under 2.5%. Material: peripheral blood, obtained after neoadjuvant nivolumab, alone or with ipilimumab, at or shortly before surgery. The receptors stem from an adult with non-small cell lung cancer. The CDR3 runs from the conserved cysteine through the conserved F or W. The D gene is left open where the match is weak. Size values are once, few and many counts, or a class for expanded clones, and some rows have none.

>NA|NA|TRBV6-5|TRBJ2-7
CASSYSDNEQYF
TGTGCCAGCAGTTACTCGGACAACGAGCAGTACTTC
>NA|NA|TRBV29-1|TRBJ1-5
CSVATGLYQPQHF
TGCAGCGTCGCTACAGGTTTATATCAGCCCCAGCATTTT
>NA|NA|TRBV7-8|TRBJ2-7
CASSSLANYEQYF
TGTGCCAGCAGCTCACTCGCTAACTACGAGCAGTACTTC
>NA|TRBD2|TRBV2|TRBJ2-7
CASSERLAGIYEQYF
TGTGCCAGCAGTGAAAGACTAGCGGGTATCTACGAGCAGTACTTC
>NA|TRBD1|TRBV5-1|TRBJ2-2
CASSSGTVGTGELFF
TGCGCCAGCAGCTCCGGGACAGTGGGCACCGGGGAGCTGTTTTTT
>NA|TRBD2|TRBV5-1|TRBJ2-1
CASSLIGTSRINEQFF
TGCGCCAGCAGCTTGATTGGGACTAGCCGAATCAATGAGCAGTTCTTC
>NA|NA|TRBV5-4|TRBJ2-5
CASSLPSPGTVGETQYF
TGTGCCAGCAGCTTGCCGTCCCCCGGGACGGTGGGCGAGACCCAGTACTTC
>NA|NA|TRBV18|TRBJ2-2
CASSPRQITGELFF
TGTGCCAGCTCACCCAGACAGATCACTGGGGAGCTGTTTTTT
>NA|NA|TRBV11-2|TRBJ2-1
CASSLAGLLNEQFF
TGTGCCAGCAGCTTAGCGGGACTCCTGAATGAGCAGTTCTTC
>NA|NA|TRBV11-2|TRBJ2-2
CASSLVGQLTGELFF
TGTGCCAGCAGCTTAGTGGGGCAGCTCACCGGGGAGCTGTTTTTT
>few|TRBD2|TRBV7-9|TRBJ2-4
CASSLGLAGPLAKNIQYF
TGTGCCAGCAGCTTAGGGCTAGCGGGGCCTTTAGCCAAAAACATTCAGTACTTC
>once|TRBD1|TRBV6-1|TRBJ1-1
CASSVDRGVPEAFF
TGTGCCAGCAGTGTAGACAGGGGAGTACCTGAAGCTTTCTTT
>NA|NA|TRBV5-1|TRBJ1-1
CASSLAVNTEAFF
TGCGCCAGCAGCTTGGCGGTTAACACTGAAGCTTTCTTT
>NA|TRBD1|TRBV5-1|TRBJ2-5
CASSVGTGETQYF
TGCGCCAGCAGCGTAGGGACAGGGGAGACCCAGTACTTC
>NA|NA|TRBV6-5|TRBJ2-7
CASSSRQSLYEQYF
TGTGCCAGCAGTTCAAGACAGAGCCTCTACGAGCAGTACTTC
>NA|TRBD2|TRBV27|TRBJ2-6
CASSFLGGDSGANVLTF
TGTGCCAGCAGTTTCCTCGGGGGGGACTCTGGGGCCAACGTCCTGACTTTC
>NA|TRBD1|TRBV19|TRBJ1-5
CASSIGPGGWDQPQHF
TGTGCCAGTAGTATAGGACCAGGGGGATGGGATCAGCCCCAGCATTTT
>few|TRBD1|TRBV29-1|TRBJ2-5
CSVDREETQYF
TGCAGCGTGGACAGGGAAGAGACCCAGTACTTC
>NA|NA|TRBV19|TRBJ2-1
CASSSNRVVYNEQFF
TGTGCCAGTAGTTCAAACAGGGTTGTCTACAATGAGCAGTTCTTC
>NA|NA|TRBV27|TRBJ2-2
CASSSPRQGNTGELFF
TGTGCCAGCAGTTCCCCTCGGCAGGGGAACACCGGGGAGCTGTTTTTT
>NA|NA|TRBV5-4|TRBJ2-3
CASSLQRGWHTDTQYF
TGTGCCAGCAGCTTGCAGAGGGGTTGGCACACAGATACGCAGTATTTT
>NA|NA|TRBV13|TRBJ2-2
CASSLERGAGTGELFF
TGTGCCAGCAGCTTAGAGAGGGGGGCCGGGACCGGGGAGCTGTTTTTT
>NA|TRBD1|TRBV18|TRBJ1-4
CASAPGQGNANEKLFF
TGTGCCAGCGCACCGGGACAGGGGAATGCTAATGAAAAACTGTTTTTT
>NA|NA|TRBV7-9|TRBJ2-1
CASISAASTAYNEQFF
TGTGCCAGCATCTCGGCGGCTAGCACGGCCTACAATGAGCAGTTCTTC
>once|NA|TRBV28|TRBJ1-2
CASSYYSNYGYTF
TGTGCCAGCAGTTATTACTCTAACTATGGCTACACCTTC
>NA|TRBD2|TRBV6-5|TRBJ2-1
CASSRLAGPFNEQFF
TGTGCCAGCAGCAGACTAGCGGGACCGTTCAATGAGCAGTTCTTC
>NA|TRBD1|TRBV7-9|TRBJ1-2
CASSASYGTDFYGYTF
TGTGCCAGCAGCGCCTCATACGGGACAGACTTCTATGGCTACACCTTC
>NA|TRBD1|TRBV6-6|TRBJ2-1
CASSGSDRPYNEQFF
TGTGCCAGCAGTGGGTCGGACAGGCCTTACAATGAGCAGTTCTTC
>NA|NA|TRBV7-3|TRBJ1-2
CASSPGTDLNYGYTF
TGTGCCAGCAGCCCAGGGACGGACCTTAACTATGGCTACACCTTC
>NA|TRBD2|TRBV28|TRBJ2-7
CASPPEGTSGKIHEQYF
TGTGCCAGCCCCCCGGAAGGGACTAGCGGGAAGATCCACGAGCAGTACTTC
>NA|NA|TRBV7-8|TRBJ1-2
CASSLAGEYYGYTF
TGTGCCAGCAGCTTAGCAGGGGAGTACTATGGCTACACCTTC
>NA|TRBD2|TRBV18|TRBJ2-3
CASSPLSSGVTDTQYF
TGTGCCAGCTCACCCCTATCTAGCGGGGTCACAGATACGCAGTATTTT
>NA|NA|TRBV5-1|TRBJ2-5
CASSRGGVHETQYF
TGCGCCAGCAGCAGGGGGGGAGTCCACGAGACCCAGTACTTC
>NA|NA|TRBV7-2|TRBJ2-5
CASSLMSGLTGSRETQYF
TGTGCCAGCAGCTTAATGTCTGGCCTAACAGGCTCGCGAGAGACCCAGTACTTC
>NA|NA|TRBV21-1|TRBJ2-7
CASSNLSFLADPQYEQYF
TGTGCCAGCAGCAATCTCTCGTTTCTAGCGGATCCGCAATACGAGCAGTACTTC
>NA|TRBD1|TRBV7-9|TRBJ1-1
CASSQLTGRVDTEAFF
TGTGCCAGCAGTCAATTGACAGGGCGCGTCGACACTGAAGCTTTCTTT
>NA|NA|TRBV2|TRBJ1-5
CASSSLWLGTRANQPQHF
TGTGCCAGCAGTTCGCTATGGCTGGGGACCCGTGCAAATCAGCCCCAGCATTTT
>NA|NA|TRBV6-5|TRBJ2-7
CASSKPGPSSYEQYF
TGTGCCAGCAGCAAGCCGGGACCCAGCTCCTACGAGCAGTACTTC
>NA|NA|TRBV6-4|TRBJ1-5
CASSDRGGSGQPQHF
TGTGCCAGCAGTGACCGAGGGGGATCGGGTCAGCCCCAGCATTTT
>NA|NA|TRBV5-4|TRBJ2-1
CASSLERGRGSYNEQFF
TGTGCCAGCAGCTTGGAAAGGGGGAGAGGCTCCTACAATGAGCAGTTCTTC
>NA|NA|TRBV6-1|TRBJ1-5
CATFLVGANQPQHF
TGTGCCACCTTCTTGGTAGGGGCCAATCAGCCCCAGCATTTT
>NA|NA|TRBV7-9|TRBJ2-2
CASSLAGDTGELFF
TGTGCCAGCAGCTTAGCGGGGGACACCGGGGAGCTGTTTTTT
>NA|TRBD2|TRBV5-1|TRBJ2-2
CASSLFSGIQNTGELFF
TGCGCCAGCAGCTTGTTTAGCGGGATTCAGAACACCGGGGAGCTGTTTTTT
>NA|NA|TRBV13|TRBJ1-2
CASSSRTGNYGYTF
TGTGCCAGCAGCTCGCGGACGGGGAACTATGGCTACACCTTC
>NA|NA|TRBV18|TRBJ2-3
CASSSTDTQYF
TGTGCCAGCTCATCCACAGATACGCAGTATTTT
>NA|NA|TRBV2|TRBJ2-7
CASIRGSVSYEQYF
TGTGCCAGCATCCGGGGGAGTGTTTCCTACGAGCAGTACTTC
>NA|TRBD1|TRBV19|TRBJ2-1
CASSRTGHPLYNEQFF
TGTGCCAGTAGTCGGACAGGACATCCCTTATACAATGAGCAGTTCTTC
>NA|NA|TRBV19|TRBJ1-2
CASTQSNYGYTF
TGTGCCAGTACACAGTCTAACTATGGCTACACCTTC
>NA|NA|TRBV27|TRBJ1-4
CASSSYDGILEKLFF
TGTGCCAGCAGTTCGTACGACGGAATACTTGAAAAACTGTTTTTT
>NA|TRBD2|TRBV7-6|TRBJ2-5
CASSLGTSVQETQYF
TGTGCCAGCAGCTTAGGGACTAGCGTACAAGAGACCCAGTACTTC
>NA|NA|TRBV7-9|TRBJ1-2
CASSLRGKVDNYGYTF
TGTGCCAGCAGTTTGCGGGGAAAGGTGGACAACTATGGCTACACCTTC
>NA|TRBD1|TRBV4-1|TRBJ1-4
CASSQDGQGASTNEKLFF
TGCGCCAGCAGCCAAGATGGACAGGGGGCGTCAACTAATGAAAAACTGTTTTTT
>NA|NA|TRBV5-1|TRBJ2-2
CASSLVGGTNTGELFF
TGCGCCAGCAGCTTGGTGGGAGGTACGAACACCGGGGAGCTGTTTTTT
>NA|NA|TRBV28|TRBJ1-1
CICRTATEAFF
TGTATTTGTCGGACTGCCACTGAAGCTTTCTTT
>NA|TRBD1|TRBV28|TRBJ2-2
CASSFTGVYTGELFF
TGTGCCAGCAGTTTCACAGGGGTGTACACCGGGGAGCTGTTTTTT
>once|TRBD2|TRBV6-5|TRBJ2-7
CASSPGGTGGYEQYF
TGTGCCAGCAGCCCCGGGGGGACCGGCGGATACGAGCAGTACTTC
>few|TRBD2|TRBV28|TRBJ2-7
CASRSAGDWYEQYF
TGTGCCAGCAGGTCAGCGGGAGATTGGTACGAGCAGTACTTC